Listed here are 32 T cell receptor beta chains from one sample, sequenced in a study of beta chain features in type 1 diabetes. Overall study findings and caveats: Shorter TCRB CDR3s, moderately but significantly so, marked every one of the four CD4+ subsets in Type 1 diabetes patients.

Antigens for these TCRs are unknown. Investigators reverse transcribed all isolated RNA, so they sequenced expressed TCRB transcripts. Sequenced by immunoSEQ multiplex PCR; TCRdb stores in-frame clones only, minus some. This table has some 290,000 clones, over 11% appearing once. The sequenced sample consisted of naive CD4+ T cells from blood. The receptors come from a man aged 30 to 39 with type 1 diabetes.

The table lists this clone with a few counts. J is TRBJ1-2 and V is TRBV11-3, with D possibly being TRBD1 (5 bases). CDR3 length: 13 amino acids. The V end lost 5 bases, the J end lost 8 bases, and 15 bases lay between the germline ends. CDR1 SGHNT and CDR2 YENEEA come from the germline V gene. The CDR3 nucleotides are TGTGCCAGCAGCCCTGGGACTGCTTCGGGCTACACCTTC. Protein product: CASSPGTASGYTF.

This clone was seen a few times. The gene calls are TRBV28 and TRBJ1-5; 10 nucleotides match TRBD1. The germline V gene has CDR1 MDHEN and CDR2 SYDVKM. This CDR3 is 15 amino acids long. The ends lost 6 bases at V and 6 bases at J; junction bases unmatched: 8. In nucleotides, the CDR3 is TGTGCCAGCAGACAACCGGGACAGGGGATTCAGCCCCAGCATTTT. Its translation: CASRQPGQGIQPQHF.

This clone was found a few times. The chain employs TRBV30 and TRBJ2-4; 12 nucleotides align to TRBD2. J gave up 10 bases and V 2 bases, and 3 bases lay outside the gene matches. Germline CDR1 and CDR2: GTSNPN and SVGIG (reference sequence). The CDR3 extends over 13 amino acids. CDR3 DNA sequence: TGTGCCTGGAGTAGACTAGCGGGAGTTATTCAGTACTTC. It yields the protein CAWSRLAGVIQYF.

This clone showed up just a few times. The chain has TRBV19 and TRBJ2-1, with 13 bases that match TRBD2. This CDR3 comprises 17 residues. CDR1 and CDR2 from the germline V gene are LNHDA and SQIVND (reference sequence). V lost 8 bases to trimming and J lost 0 bases; unmatched junction nucleotides: 7. In DNA, the CDR3 is TGTGCCAGTTCGGGACTAGCGGGAACTAGCTCCTACAATGAGCAGTTCTTC. Translating it yields CASSGLAGTSSYNEQFF. The full variable domain, its missing parts supplied by reference TRBV19 and TRBJ2-1, is DGGITQSPKYLFRKEGQNVTLSCEQNLNHDAMYWYRQDPGQGLRLIYYSQIVNDFQKGDIAEGYSVSREKKESFPLTVTSAQKNPTAFYLCASSGLAGTSSYNEQFFGPGTRLTVL.

The chain recombines TRBV4-2 with TRBJ2-1; the match to TRBD2 covers 12 bases. The CDR3 is 17 amino acids. CDR1 is LGHNA, CDR2 YNFKEQ, per germline. The V and J ends lost 1 base and 6 bases, in that order; junction bases with no gene match: 7. The CDR3 loop reads CASSQGASSGRGNEQFF. The CDR3 nucleotides are TGTGCCAGCAGCCAAGGGGCCTCTAGCGGGAGGGGCAATGAGCAGTTCTTC.

This rearrangement joins TRBV7-2 to TRBJ2-5, with TRBD2 matching 10 bases. CDR1 SGHTA and CDR2 FQGNSA come from the germline V gene. Trimming cost V 4 bases and J 2 bases; bases outside gene matches: 4. This CDR3 contains 15 residues. The CDR3 is CASSSLAGVQETQYF. CDR3 DNA sequence: TGTGCCAGCAGCTCCCTAGCGGGAGTGCAAGAGACCCAGTACTTC. The full variable domain, its missing parts supplied by reference TRBV7-2 and TRBJ2-5, is GAGVSQSPSNKVTEKGKDVELRCDPISGHTALYWYRQSLGQGLEFLIYFQGNSAPDKSGLPSDRFSAERTGGSVSTLTIQRTQQEDSAVYLCASSSLAGVQETQYFGPGTRLLVL.

The chain is built from TRBV9 and TRBJ2-1; 9 bases line up with TRBD2. Trimming at V came to 6 bases and at J to 9 bases, leaving 13 bases not matched to a gene. CDR1 and CDR2 (germline): SGDLS, YYNGEE. The CDR3 extends over 15 amino acids. Written as DNA, the CDR3 is TGTGCCAGCACCACTGCGGGAGGGCCTCAGGGTGAGCAGTTCTTC. This translates into CASTTAGGPQGEQFF.

The table lists this clone with a few counts. The chain employs TRBV18 and TRBJ2-5, with TRBD2 matching 8 bases. CDR1 is KGHSH, CDR2 LQKENI, per germline. This CDR3 region has 16 residues. Germline trimming cut 4 bases from V and 4 bases from J; bases unmatched to any gene: 11. The CDR3 region has the DNA TGTGCCAGCTCACAGCTCGGCGGGAGGCCGGGAGAGACCCAGTACTTC. It codes for CASSQLGGRPGETQYF.

Only a few counts were recorded for this clone. CDR3 residues: CASSQAPTGSSYNEQFF. The CDR3 nucleotides read TGCGCCAGCAGCCAAGCCCCCACAGGGTCCTCCTACAATGAGCAGTTCTTC. The chain carries TRBV4-1 and TRBJ2-1, with TRBD1 as a possible D gene (6 bases). Germline V gene data show CDR1 as MGHRA and CDR2 as YSYEKL. This CDR3 is built from 17 residues. V shed 1 base and J shed 0 bases, with 13 bases lying between them.

This chain connects TRBV29-1 to TRBJ2-1; 7 positions agree with TRBD2. The ends lost 6 bases at V and 5 bases at J; junction bases unmatched: 22. This CDR3 has 18 amino acids. Looked up from germline, CDR1 is SQVTM and CDR2 is ANQGSEA. CDR3: CSVNGRFGIRRVNNEQFF. CDR3 DNA: TGCAGCGTCAACGGGAGGTTTGGGATCCGGCGAGTCAACAATGAGCAGTTCTTC.

The chain is built from TRBV4-3 and TRBJ1-1; D is possibly TRBD1 (6 bases). The CDR3 is made up of 14 amino acids. V gave up 3 bases and J gave up 4 bases, with 12 bases separating them. In germline, CDR1 is LGHNA, CDR2 YSLEER. The CDR3 loop is CASSQYRVPTEAFF. The CDR3 bases are TGCGCCAGCAGCCAGTACAGGGTGCCCACTGAAGCTTTCTTT.

This clone has just a few counts. The DNA of the CDR3 is TGCAGGGGTGCGGGGAACACTGAAGCTTTCTTT. It yields the protein CRGAGNTEAFF. The rearrangement uses TRBV20-1 and TRBJ1-1; D call uncertain. This CDR3 is built from 11 residues. Per germline, CDR1 DFQATT and CDR2 SNEGSKA (reference sequence).

The V gene is TRBV28, the J gene TRBJ2-7; the D gene is possibly TRBD2 (5 bases). The germline V gene has CDR1 MDHEN and CDR2 SYDVKM. The CDR3 length is 15 residues. Between the trimmed V and J ends, which lost 6 bases and 1 base, there was a span of 16 bases. The CDR3 reads CASRSRGRVSYEQYF. The CDR3 DNA reads as TGTGCCAGCAGGTCCAGAGGGCGAGTTTCCTACGAGCAGTACTTC.

V and J are TRBV2 and TRBJ2-7; D may be TRBD1 (6 bases). Trimming cost V 5 bases and J 2 bases, with 16 bases left between them. Germline CDR1 is SNHLY and CDR2 is FYNNEI. The CDR3 consists of 15 residues. CDR3 amino acids: CASSPHRVTTYEQYF. Here the CDR3 DNA reads TGTGCCAGCAGTCCTCACAGGGTAACGACCTACGAGCAGTACTTC. The full variable domain, its missing parts supplied by reference TRBV2 and TRBJ2-7, is EPEVTQTPSHQVTQMGQEVILRCVPISNHLYFYWYRQILGQKVEFLVSFYNNEISEKSEIFDDQFSVERPDGSNFTLKIRSTKLEDSAMYFCASSPHRVTTYEQYFGPGTRLTVT.

With regard to this clone: The identical CDR3 is also encoded by other nucleotide sequences in the sample. The rearrangement joins TRBV5-1 to TRBJ2-2, with a possible D match to TRBD1 (5 bases). With 2 bases removed from V and 1 base from J, the gap between germline ends came to 6 bases. Germline V gene data show CDR1 as SGHRS and CDR2 as YFSETQ. CDR3 size: 14 residues. The CDR3 DNA follows: TGCGCCAGCAGCTTAGGACAGAACACCGGGGAGCTGTTTTTT. Translating it yields CASSLGQNTGELFF.

The chain employs TRBV11-2 and TRBJ2-3, with a weak D call TRBD1 (6 bases). Germline assignment: CDR1 SGHAT and CDR2 FQNNGV. The CDR3 runs 15 residues. Trimming took off 4 bases at V and 6 bases at J, with 17 bases between the two ends. For the CDR3, the DNA is TGTGCCAGCAGCTCGCGCACACAGGGTCGGGATACGCAGTATTTT. This codes for CASSSRTQGRDTQYF.

This clone occurred a few times. The J gene is TRBJ2-3, the V gene TRBV11-2; 8 nucleotides line up with TRBD2. With V trimmed by 2 bases and J by 2 bases, 12 bases remained unmatched. CDR3 length equals 18 residues. Looked up from germline, CDR1 is SGHAT and CDR2 is FQNNGV. DNA of the CDR3: TGTGCCAGCAGCTTAAGACGTGGTAGCGGGGTACTCACAGATACGCAGTATTTT. Protein product: CASSLRRGSGVLTDTQYF.

This clone turned up a few times. The rearrangement links TRBV7-8 to TRBJ2-5; possible D gene TRBD2, 6 bases. Germline V CDR1 and CDR2: SGHVS, FQNEAQ. V was shortened by 3 bases and J by 1 base, with 9 bases between the two germline ends. The CDR3 length is 14 residues. The CDR3, as DNA: TGTGCCAGCAGCTTCCGGGACTCCCAAGAGACCCAGTACTTC. Translating it yields CASSFRDSQETQYF.

This clone was found a few times. V and J are TRBV7-9 and TRBJ2-5; a possible D gene is TRBD2 (5 bases). Trimming shortened V by 1 base and J by 0 bases, and 9 bases separated the two germline ends. This CDR3 contains 15 residues. Germline V gives CDR1 SEHNR, CDR2 FQNEAQ (reference sequence). CDR3 sequence (DNA): TGTGCCAGCAGCTTAGGAGGGTTCCACCAAGAGACCCAGTACTTC. It yields the protein CASSLGGFHQETQYF. The complete variable domain, with remaining parts taken from reference TRBV7-9 and TRBJ2-5, reads DTGVSQNPRHKITKRGQNVTFRCDPISEHNRLYWYRQTLGQGPEFLTYFQNEAQLEKSRLLSDRFSAERPKGSFSTLEIQRTEQGDSAMYLCASSLGGFHQETQYFGPGTRLLVL.

This clone was observed a few times. The chain recombines TRBV2 with TRBJ1-5; D not resolved. Germline V gene sequence: CDR1 SNHLY, CDR2 FYNNEI. This CDR3 is 16 amino acids long. Between the trimmed V and J ends, which lost 5 bases and 3 bases, there was a span of 17 bases. This chain's CDR3 is CASSRGKGWDNQPQHF. For the CDR3, the DNA is TGTGCCAGCAGTAGAGGGAAGGGTTGGGACAATCAGCCCCAGCATTTT.

This clone was found a few times. The CDR3 protein is CASTRNLGGLAEETQYF. The CDR3, as DNA: TGCGCCAGCACCCGCAATCTTGGGGGACTAGCGGAAGAGACCCAGTACTTC. V and J are TRBV5-1 and TRBJ2-5, with 11 bases aligning to TRBD2. With 6 bases clipped from V and 3 bases from J, the junction kept 13 bases outside the gene matches. CDR1 and CDR2 from the germline V gene are SGHRS and YFSETQ. The CDR3 covers 17 residues.

On this clone: This same CDR3 is encoded by further DNA sequences in the sample. The V call is TRBV28, the J call TRBJ2-7; perhaps TRBD1 as D (6 bases). V was clipped by 7 bases and J by 2 bases, with 9 bases between them. The CDR3 sequence is 12 residues long. Looked up from germline, CDR1 is MDHEN and CDR2 is SYDVKM. CDR3 loop: CASKGTTYEQYF. The CDR3 DNA follows: TGTGCCAGCAAAGGGACAACCTACGAGCAGTACTTC.

The chain employs TRBV28 and TRBJ2-7, with D possibly TRBD1 on 6 matching bases. CDR1 is MDHEN, CDR2 SYDVKM, per germline. This CDR3 has 13 residues. The V end was cut by 10 bases, the J end by 0 bases, with 13 bases between. The CDR3 loop reads CATDGQPSYEQYF. As DNA, the CDR3 is TGTGCCACCGATGGACAGCCCTCCTACGAGCAGTACTTC.

This sequence joins TRBV28 and TRBJ2-4; the D gene is possibly TRBD1 (5 bases). CDR1 is MDHEN and CDR2 is SYDVKM in the germline V gene. V dropped 5 bases and J dropped 3 bases, with 11 bases sitting between them. The CDR3 loop spans 14 amino acids. The CDR3: CASSVQGGKNIQYF. The CDR3 DNA reads as TGTGCCAGCAGTGTCCAGGGCGGCAAAAACATTCAGTACTTC.

The chain recombines TRBV7-9 with TRBJ1-1; no firm D call. CDR1 is SEHNR, CDR2 FQNEAQ, per germline (reference sequence). CDR3 length: 13 amino acids. V lost 5 bases and J lost 8, with 15 bases in between. CDR3 coding DNA: TGTGCCAGCAGCCAAGCGGTCTTGGCCGAAGCTTTCTTT. Its translation: CASSQAVLAEAFF.

This clone was found a few times. J is TRBJ2-1 and V is TRBV28; TRBD2 is a possible D gene (6 bases). The CDR3 spans 13 residues. The ends were cut back, 6 bases at V and 7 bases at J, with 13 bases in the middle. CDR1 is MDHEN, CDR2 SYDVKM, per germline. The CDR3 DNA reads as TGTGCCAGCAGCAGACTAGTACTGAATGAGCAGTTCTTC. It yields the protein CASSRLVLNEQFF. The full variable domain, rest sourced from reference TRBV28 and TRBJ2-1, is DVKVTQSSRYLVKRTGEKVFLECVQDMDHENMFWYRQDPGLGLRLIYFSYDVKMKEKGDIPEGYSVSREKKERFSLILESASTNQTSMYLCASSRLVLNEQFFGPGTRLTVL.

This clone was counted a few times. The genes are TRBV29-1 and TRBJ2-2; 9 bases align to TRBD1. The CDR3 spans 15 residues. CDR1 is SQVTM and CDR2 is ANQGSEA in the germline V gene. After removal of 1 base from V and 5 bases from J, the junction contained 5 bases not matched to a gene. The CDR3 nucleotides read TGCAGCGTTGAAGCCGGGACAGGGAAAACCGGGGAGCTGTTTTTT. Amino acid sequence: CSVEAGTGKTGELFF.

The chain recombines TRBV5-4 with TRBJ2-2, with 7 bases matching TRBD2. The CDR3 runs to 15 residues. Germline trimming cut 0 bases from V and 6 bases from J; bases unmatched to any gene: 5. The germline V gene has CDR1 SGHNT and CDR2 YYREEE (reference sequence). The CDR3 bases are TGTGCCAGCAGCTTGGATGGGGGGAGGGCCGGGGAGCTGTTTTTT. Protein: CASSLDGGRAGELFF.

The chain links TRBV6-5 to TRBJ2-1, with TRBD2 matching 8 bases. From germline, CDR1 is MNHEY and CDR2 SVGAGI. V shed 1 base and J 8 bases; nucleotides not matched to a gene: 4. There are 14 residues in the CDR3. CDR3 sequence reads: CASSYLSAGDEQFF. CDR3 coding DNA: TGTGCCAGCAGTTACTTGTCAGCGGGGGATGAGCAGTTCTTC.

This clone was observed a handful of times. This sequence joins TRBV9 and TRBJ2-4, with D perhaps TRBD1 (6 bases). The germline CDR1 and CDR2 sequences are SGDLS and YYNGEE. The germline V and J ends were trimmed by 0 bases and 6 bases, with 10 bases remaining between them. The CDR3 runs to 14 residues. The CDR3 DNA reads TGTGCCAGCAGCGTAGAACAGGGTGGAAACATTCAGTACTTC. Residues: CASSVEQGGNIQYF.

This clone has just one count. The chain carries TRBV6-5 and TRBJ2-2; D unresolved. Between the trimmed V and J ends, which lost 10 bases and 1 base, there was a span of 10 bases. Germline CDR1 and CDR2: MNHEY and SVGAGI. The CDR3 consists of 13 residues. The CDR3: CAMRSQNTGELFF. The CDR3 DNA reads TGTGCCATGCGCTCTCAGAACACCGGGGAGCTGTTTTTT.

As concerns this clone: Other nucleotide sequences in the sample specify the same CDR3. This sequence joins TRBV7-9 and TRBJ2-1; D not certain. V gave up 5 bases and J gave up 6 bases, with 5 bases separating them. CDR1 and CDR2 from the germline V gene are SEHNR and FQNEAQ (reference sequence). The CDR3 contains 11 residues. The CDR3 DNA is TGTGCCAGCAGCCACTCCAATGAGCAGTTCTTC. It yields the protein CASSHSNEQFF.